This entry features one T cell receptor beta chain sequence. Its target is not known. V shed 4 bases and J shed 4 bases, with 10 bases lying between them. The CDR3 length is 13 residues. The germline V gene encodes CDR1 MGHRA and CDR2 YSYEKL. The table came from immunoSEQ multiplex PCR; TCRdb's copy has only in-frame clones and leaves some out. The sample includes some 33,000 clones, approximately 96% of them seen just once. These data belong to a study of circulating and synovial CD4+ cells in juvenile arthritis. Study-level results: Compared with bulk blood, circulating pathogenic-like lymphocytes shared substantially more CDR3 sequences with synovial T cells.

The sample was CD4+ T cells from blood. The chain combines TRBV4-1 with TRBJ2-5; D perhaps matches TRBD2 (6 bases). The TCR comes from a human donor with juvenile idiopathic arthritis. The CDR3 bases are TGCGCCAGCAGCCCCCGGGAGCGAGAGACCCAGTACTTC. Its translation: CASSPRERETQYF.